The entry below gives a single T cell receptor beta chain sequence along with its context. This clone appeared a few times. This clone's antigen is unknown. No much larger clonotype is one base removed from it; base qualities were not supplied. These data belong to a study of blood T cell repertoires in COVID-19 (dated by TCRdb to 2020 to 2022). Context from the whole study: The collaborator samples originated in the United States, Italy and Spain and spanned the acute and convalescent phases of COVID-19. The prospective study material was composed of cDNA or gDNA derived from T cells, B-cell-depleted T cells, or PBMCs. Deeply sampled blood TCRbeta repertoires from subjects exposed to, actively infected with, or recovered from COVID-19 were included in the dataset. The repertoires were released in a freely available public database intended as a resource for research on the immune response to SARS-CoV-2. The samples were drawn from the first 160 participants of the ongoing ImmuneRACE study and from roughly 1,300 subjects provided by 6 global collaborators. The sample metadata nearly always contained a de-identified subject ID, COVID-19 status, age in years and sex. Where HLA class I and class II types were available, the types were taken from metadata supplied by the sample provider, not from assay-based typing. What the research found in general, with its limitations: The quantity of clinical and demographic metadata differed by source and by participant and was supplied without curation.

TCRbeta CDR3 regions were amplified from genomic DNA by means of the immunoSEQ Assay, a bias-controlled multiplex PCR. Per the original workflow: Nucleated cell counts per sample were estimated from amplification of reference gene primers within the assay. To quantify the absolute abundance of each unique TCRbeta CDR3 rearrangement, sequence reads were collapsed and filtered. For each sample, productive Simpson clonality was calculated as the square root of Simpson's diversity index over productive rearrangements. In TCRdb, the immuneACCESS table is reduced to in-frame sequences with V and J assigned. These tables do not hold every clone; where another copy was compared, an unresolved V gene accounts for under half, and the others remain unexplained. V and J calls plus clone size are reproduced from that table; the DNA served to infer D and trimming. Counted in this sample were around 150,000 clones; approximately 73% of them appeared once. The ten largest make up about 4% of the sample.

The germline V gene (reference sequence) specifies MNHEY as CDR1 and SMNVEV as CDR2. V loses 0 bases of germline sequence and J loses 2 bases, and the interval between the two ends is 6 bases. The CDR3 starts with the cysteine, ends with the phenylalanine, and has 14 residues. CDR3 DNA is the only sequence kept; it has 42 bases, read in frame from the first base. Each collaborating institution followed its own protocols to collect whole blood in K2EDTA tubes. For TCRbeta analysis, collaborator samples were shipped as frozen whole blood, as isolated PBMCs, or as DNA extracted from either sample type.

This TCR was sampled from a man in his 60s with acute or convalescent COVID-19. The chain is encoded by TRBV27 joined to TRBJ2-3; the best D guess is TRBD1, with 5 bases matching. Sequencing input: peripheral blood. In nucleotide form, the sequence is TGTGCCAGCAGTTTATCGACAGACACAGATACGCAGTATTTT. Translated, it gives CASSLSTDTDTQYF.